The entry that follows covers one T cell receptor (beta chain) sequence. What it binds is unknown. This record comes from a study of cytomegalovirus exposure and HLA in healthy donors. Overall study context: The 100 to 150 validation repertoires used the same platform as the 550 to 750 first-cohort repertoires, a later analysis reported.

Assay: immunoSEQ multiplex PCR; the TCRdb copy retains only in-frame clones and omits some. Found here are about 310,000 clones, 70% to 90% of them singletons; the top ten hold roughly 0.96%. The germline V gene encodes CDR1 SGDLS and CDR2 YYNGEE. CDR3 length equals 15 residues. Trimming stripped 3 bases from V and 5 bases from J, with 16 bases between. Study findings and constraints: It was 150 or so TCR beta chains that were listed as cytomegalovirus-associated. A later analysis found first-cohort TCR clusters tended to co-occur in the roughly 120 validation repertoires.

The rearrangement links TRBV9 to TRBJ2-3; D may be TRBD2 (6 bases). Sequenced input: PBMCs. This TCR came from a man under 40 in good health and CMV-seronegative. The CDR3 DNA sequence: TGTGCCAGCAGCGCCCTGGGCGGGGAGGTAGATACGCAGTATTTT. Translation: CASSALGGEVDTQYF.